Listed below are T cell receptor beta chains from one sample, sequenced in a study of blood T cell repertoires in COVID-19. Only in-frame clones appear in the TCRdb table, and some are missing; sequencing was by immunoSEQ multiplex PCR. This table has more than 150,000 clones, just over 85% appearing once. The sample comprised peripheral blood. These receptors all stem from a man aged 55 to 70 with acute or convalescent COVID-19. Each CDR3 is given with its conserved first and last residue. Each record gives: J gene, V gene, CDR3 protein.

j_call: TRBJ2-7
v_call: TRBV5-4
cdr3_aa: CASSYTGSGSYEQYF

j_call: TRBJ2-7
v_call: TRBV18
cdr3_aa: CASSPPGLSGYEQYF

j_call: TRBJ2-3
v_call: TRBV18
cdr3_aa: CASSPRRQDTQYF

j_call: TRBJ1-2
v_call: TRBV5-4
cdr3_aa: CASSTGQGINGYTF

j_call: TRBJ2-1
v_call: TRBV24-1
cdr3_aa: CATSGTSGRGDTYNEQFF

j_call: TRBJ2-1
v_call: TRBV24-1
cdr3_aa: CATSGAGGSNEQFF

j_call: TRBJ2-7
v_call: TRBV4-2
cdr3_aa: CASSSRLAGVEGEQYF

j_call: TRBJ1-6
v_call: TRBV2
cdr3_aa: CASIWNQGRTSPLHF

j_call: TRBJ1-1
v_call: TRBV13
cdr3_aa: CASSFPTGPNTEAFF

j_call: TRBJ1-1
v_call: TRBV5-1
cdr3_aa: CASSPPGVMGLEAFF

j_call: TRBJ1-4
v_call: TRBV24-1
cdr3_aa: CATSDSQSTNEKLFF

j_call: TRBJ2-1
v_call: TRBV28
cdr3_aa: CASSLIPGLAGVDEQFF

j_call: TRBJ2-3
v_call: TRBV6-1
cdr3_aa: CASSESIAGDTQYF

j_call: TRBJ2-3
v_call: TRBV6-4
cdr3_aa: CASSEGAPGTQYF

j_call: TRBJ2-3
v_call: TRBV6-1
cdr3_aa: CASSVGGASGTDTQYF

j_call: TRBJ2-2
v_call: TRBV2
cdr3_aa: CASSGDSGRRGTGELFF

j_call: TRBJ2-1
v_call: TRBV24-1
cdr3_aa: CATSDLGSSYNEQFF

j_call: TRBJ1-3
v_call: TRBV29-1
cdr3_aa: CSVGLSSGNTIYF

j_call: TRBJ2-1
v_call: TRBV4-1
cdr3_aa: CASSQDEREAYNEQFF

j_call: TRBJ2-1
v_call: TRBV27
cdr3_aa: CASSSSGYNEQFF

j_call: TRBJ1-2
v_call: TRBV2
cdr3_aa: CASRQLTGANYGYTF

j_call: TRBJ1-1
v_call: TRBV28
cdr3_aa: CASSLDSSTEAFF

j_call: TRBJ1-1
v_call: TRBV5-1
cdr3_aa: CASQTGQGGSLNTEAFF

j_call: TRBJ2-1
v_call: TRBV2
cdr3_aa: CASIPAGIYNEQFF

j_call: TRBJ1-4
v_call: TRBV30
cdr3_aa: CAQARQPNEKLFF

j_call: TRBJ2-6
v_call: TRBV5-1
cdr3_aa: CASSPGSTGANVLTF

j_call: TRBJ1-2
v_call: TRBV6-6
cdr3_aa: CASSYPRTGIKDGYTF

j_call: TRBJ1-2
v_call: TRBV12-3/TRBV12-4
cdr3_aa: CASSSGSYGYTF

j_call: TRBJ1-2
v_call: TRBV5-5
cdr3_aa: CASSLEAGADYGYTF

j_call: TRBJ2-7
v_call: TRBV6-5
cdr3_aa: CASSPSWRPTYEQYF

j_call: TRBJ1-5
v_call: TRBV4-1
cdr3_aa: CASSPRQGLSNQPQHF

j_call: TRBJ2-7
v_call: TRBV19
cdr3_aa: CASSIGGRYEQYF

j_call: TRBJ2-1
v_call: TRBV27
cdr3_aa: CASSLGDGYRGSSSYNEQFF

j_call: TRBJ1-1
v_call: TRBV10-3
cdr3_aa: CAIRTGTGGNAEAFF

j_call: TRBJ1-2
v_call: TRBV21-1
cdr3_aa: CASSKEPGRDRVEYGYTF

j_call: TRBJ2-7
v_call: TRBV14
cdr3_aa: CASSISWGGHSYEQYF

j_call: TRBJ2-1
v_call: TRBV14
cdr3_aa: CASSQDRAGGFYYNEQFF